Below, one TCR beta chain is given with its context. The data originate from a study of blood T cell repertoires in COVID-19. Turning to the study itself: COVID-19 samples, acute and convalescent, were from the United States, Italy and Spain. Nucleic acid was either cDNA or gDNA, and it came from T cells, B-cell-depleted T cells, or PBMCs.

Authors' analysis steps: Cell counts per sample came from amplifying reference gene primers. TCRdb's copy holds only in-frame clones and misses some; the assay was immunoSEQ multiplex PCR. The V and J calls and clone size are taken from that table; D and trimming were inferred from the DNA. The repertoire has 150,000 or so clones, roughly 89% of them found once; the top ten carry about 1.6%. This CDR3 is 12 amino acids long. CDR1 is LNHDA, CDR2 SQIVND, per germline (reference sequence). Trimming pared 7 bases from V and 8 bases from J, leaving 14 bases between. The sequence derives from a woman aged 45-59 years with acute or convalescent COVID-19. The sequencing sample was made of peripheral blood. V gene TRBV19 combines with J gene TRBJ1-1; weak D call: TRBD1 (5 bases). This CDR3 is CASNLGAHEAFF. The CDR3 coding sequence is TGTGCCAGTAACTTAGGGGCCCACGAAGCTTTCTTT.